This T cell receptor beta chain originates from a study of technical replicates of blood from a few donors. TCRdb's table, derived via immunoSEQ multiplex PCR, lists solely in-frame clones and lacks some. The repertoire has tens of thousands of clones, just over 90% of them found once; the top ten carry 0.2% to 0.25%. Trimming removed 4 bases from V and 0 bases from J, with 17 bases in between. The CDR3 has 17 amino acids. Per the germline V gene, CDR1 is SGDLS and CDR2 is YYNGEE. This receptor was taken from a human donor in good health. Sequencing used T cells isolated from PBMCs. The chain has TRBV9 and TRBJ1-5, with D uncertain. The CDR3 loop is CASSPHDGGYSNQPQHF. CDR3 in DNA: TGTGCCAGCAGCCCTCACGACGGAGGATATAGCAATCAGCCCCAGCATTTT.